The 10 T cell receptor beta chains in this list originate from one sample, sequenced in a study of blood T cell repertoires in COVID-19. The data were produced by immunoSEQ multiplex PCR, yet TCRdb's version contains in-frame clones alone and is incomplete. This repertoire shows 200,000 to 250,000 clones, around nine tenths found once; its top ten account for around 6.5%. Sequencing was performed on peripheral blood. Receptors originate from a man aged 55 to 70 who had recovered from COVID-19.

This rearrangement joins TRBV3-1 (or the pseudogene TRBV3-2) to TRBJ1-5; D is perhaps TRBD1 (5 bases). The CDR3 contains 15 residues. V lost 3 bases and J lost 6, with 15 bases in between. Germline lookup yields CDR1 LGHDT and CDR2 YNNKEL (reference sequence). CDR3 region: CASSQAGRGGQPQHF. DNA of the CDR3: TGTGCCAGCAGCCAGGCGGGGAGGGGTGGTCAGCCCCAGCATTTT.

The chain uses TRBV9 and TRBJ1-2, with TRBD1 identical over 9 bases. V trimming: 2 bases; J trimming: 6 bases; junction bases outside the gene matches: 11. Germline CDR1 is SGDLS and CDR2 is YYNGEE. This CDR3 spans 16 amino acids. DNA of the CDR3: TGTGCCAGCAGCGTCAGACCGACAGGGGGAATCGATGGCTACACCTTC. Its translation: CASSVRPTGGIDGYTF.

The chain links TRBV11-2 to TRBJ1-1; a possible D gene is TRBD1 (5 bases). V shed 3 bases and J shed 10 bases, with 15 bases lying between them. This CDR3 spans 13 amino acids. Looked up from germline, CDR1 is SGHAT and CDR2 is FQNNGV. The chain's CDR3 is CASSFSGLRRAFF. The CDR3 DNA reads TGTGCCAGCAGCTTTTCAGGGCTGCGGAGAGCTTTCTTT.

The chain recombines TRBV9 with TRBJ1-2, with 7 positions matching TRBD1. The CDR3 totals 13 residues. Looked up from germline, CDR1 is SGDLS and CDR2 is YYNGEE. The trim removed 0 bases at V and 6 bases at J, leaving 2 bases unmatched. The CDR3: CASSVETGNGYTF. The DNA of the CDR3 is TGTGCCAGCAGCGTAGAGACAGGGAATGGCTACACCTTC.

This clone was seen only once. The rearrangement uses TRBV7-8 and TRBJ1-1, with 8 bases matching TRBD1. This CDR3 comprises 14 residues. The V and J ends lost 1 base and 5 bases, in that order; junction bases with no gene match: 3. CDR1 and CDR2 (germline): SGHVS, FQNEAQ. The CDR3 nucleotides read TGTGCCAGCAGCTTAGTTGGACAGGGTACTGAAGCTTTCTTT. Its translation is CASSLVGQGTEAFF.

This chain uses TRBV21-1 with TRBJ2-1; TRBD2 is taken as the D call from the table, unchecked against the DNA. TRBV21-1 is a pseudogene. The CDR3 is made up of 18 amino acids. The CDR3 protein is CASSKALSLAGGFNEQFF. CDR3 DNA: TGTGCCAGCAGCAAAGCGCTTTCACTAGCGGGAGGATTTAATGAGCAGTTCTTC.

This chain joins TRBV19 and TRBJ2-1, with TRBD2 matching 8 bases. CDR1 LNHDA and CDR2 SQIVND come from the germline V gene (reference sequence). The CDR3 is made up of 18 amino acids. The junction had 8 bases not matched to a gene; V was cut back by 1 base and J by 0 bases. CDR3 sequence: CASSIVRLARSSYNEQFF. CDR3 in DNA: TGTGCCAGTAGTATAGTTCGACTAGCGAGGAGCTCCTACAATGAGCAGTTCTTC.

This sequence joins TRBV19 and TRBJ2-3, with a tentative D call TRBD2 (5 bases). CDR1 is LNHDA, CDR2 SQIVND, per germline (reference sequence). Trimming shortened V by 6 bases and J by 5 bases, and 6 bases separated the two germline ends. The CDR3 totals 11 residues. CDR3 coding DNA: TGTGCCAGTAGCGGGGAAGATACGCAGTATTTT. Its protein is CASSGEDTQYF. Full variable domain (outside the CDR3, taken from reference TRBV19 and TRBJ2-3): DGGITQSPKYLFRKEGQNVTLSCEQNLNHDAMYWYRQDPGQGLRLIYYSQIVNDFQKGDIAEGYSVSREKKESFPLTVTSAQKNPTAFYLCASSGEDTQYFGPGTRLTVL.

This sequence joins TRBV9 and TRBJ1-5; 7 bases line up with TRBD1. Germline assignment: CDR1 SGDLS and CDR2 YYNGEE. Trimming took 4 bases from V and 0 from J; bases not matched to a gene: 10. The CDR3 extends over 17 amino acids. The CDR3 reads CASSSRTGNLSNQPQHF. The CDR3 DNA reads TGTGCCAGCAGCTCCAGGACAGGAAACCTTAGCAATCAGCCCCAGCATTTT.

This clone was seen once. V is TRBV15 and J is TRBJ2-5, with 10 bases that match TRBD2. This CDR3 has 17 residues. Per the germline V gene, CDR1 is LNHNV and CDR2 is YYDKDF (reference sequence). V dropped 1 base and J dropped 4; count of bases not matched to a gene: 9. The CDR3 sequence: CATSRAEVAGGRETQYF. The CDR3 region has the DNA TGTGCCACCAGCAGAGCCGAGGTAGCGGGGGGTCGAGAGACCCAGTACTTC.